Presented here are 19 T cell receptor beta chains from one specimen sequenced in a study of T cell repertoires in cytomegalovirus infection. TCRdb fed the reads into MiXCR, producing one record per CDR3 protein. The sample has 740,000 or so distinct CDR3 sequences, roughly a third seen once. The sequencing input was PBMCs. These receptors were obtained from a human donor in good health (CMV status not recorded). Some clones in this sample may be carry-over from other donors' samples.

This sequence joins TRBV5-4 and TRBJ2-7; D tentatively fits TRBD1 or TRBD2 (6 bases each). Between the trimmed V and J ends, which lost 1 base and 2 bases, there was a span of 13 bases. The CDR3 length is 15 residues. Germline V CDR1 and CDR2: SGHNT, YYREEE (reference sequence). The CDR3 spells CASSLWGASTYEQYF. In nucleotides, the CDR3 is TGTGCCAGCAGCTTGTGGGGGGCAAGTACCTACGAGCAGTACTTC.

The sample holds a few counts of this clonotype. The gene calls are TRBV6-1 and TRBJ2-3; TRBD2 aligns across 11 bases. J was trimmed by 7 bases and V by 6 bases; bases with no gene match: 12. Germline CDR1 is MNHNS and CDR2 is SASEGT. This CDR3 has 16 residues. DNA of the CDR3: TGTGCCAGCAGCCCGACGATAGCGGGGGGGCGGTATACGCAGTATTTT. This sequence encodes CASSPTIAGGRYTQYF.

The chain has TRBV20-1 and TRBJ2-7, with TRBD2 identical over 7 bases. The CDR3 is made up of 16 amino acids. The ends lost 3 bases at V and 3 bases at J; junction bases unmatched: 14. Germline assignment: CDR1 DFQATT and CDR2 SNEGSKA (reference sequence). The CDR3 protein is CSASLQIRGVNYEQYF. As DNA, the CDR3 is TGCAGTGCTAGCCTACAAATCCGGGGGGTTAACTACGAGCAGTACTTC.

The chain links TRBV7-9 to TRBJ2-2; D might be TRBD2 (5 bases). The CDR3 contains 16 residues. CDR1 and CDR2 from the germline V gene are SEHNR and FQNEAQ (reference sequence). The V and J ends lost 1 base and 6 bases respectively, with 15 bases between them. For the CDR3, the DNA is TGTGCCAGCAGCTTAGGCCGAGGGCCCTCGTCCGGGGAGCTGTTTTTT. This translates into CASSLGRGPSSGELFF.

The genes are TRBV28 and TRBJ1-1, with 7 bases matching TRBD1. CDR1 MDHEN and CDR2 SYDVKM come from the germline V gene. V was pared by 5 bases and J by 11 bases, with 8 bases of the junction left unmatched. The CDR3 length is 12 residues. The CDR3 is CASSGDSQGAFF. The DNA of the CDR3 is TGTGCCAGCAGTGGGGACAGTCAAGGCGCTTTCTTT.

The chain recombines TRBV7-2 with TRBJ2-2, with a weak D call TRBD2 (7 bases). The CDR3 totals 15 residues. Germline V CDR1 and CDR2: SGHTA, FQGNSA. Trimming left V 5 bases short and J 6 bases short, with 16 bases between. The CDR3 DNA sequence: TGTGCCAGCAGCCCGGTGGGGGGGCGCGCCGGGGAGCTGTTTTTT. Translated, it gives CASSPVGGRAGELFF.

The rearrangement uses TRBV20-1 and TRBJ2-2; D is unclear. V lost 5 bases and J 1 base, leaving 8 bases between the germline ends. This CDR3 is 13 amino acids long. Germline-derived CDR1 and CDR2 are DFQATT and SNEGSKA (reference sequence). The CDR3 loop is CSAGDGNTGELFF. CDR3 nucleotide sequence: TGCAGTGCTGGTGACGGGAACACCGGGGAGCTGTTTTTT.

The chain employs TRBV2 and TRBJ2-4; 10 nucleotides line up with TRBD2. The CDR3 has 12 amino acids. Germline values: CDR1 SNHLY, CDR2 FYNNEI. J lost 7 bases, V lost 9 bases, and 3 bases had no gene match. In DNA, the CDR3 is TGTGCCAGAGGGACTAGCGCTAACATTCAGTACTTC. Protein product: CARGTSANIQYF.

This clonotype has a handful of counts. The chain has TRBV5-1 and TRBJ2-3; D might be TRBD1 or TRBD2, each matching 5 bases. Trimming took off 1 base at V and 4 bases at J, with 13 bases between the two ends. The V gene's germline CDR1 is SGHRS and CDR2 YFSETQ. The length of the CDR3 is 15 residues. CDR3 bases: TGCGCCAGCAGCTTGAGAGGGGTCCGTGCAGATACGCAGTATTTT. It codes for CASSLRGVRADTQYF.

This clonotype was counted only a few times. The chain employs TRBV12-3 or TRBV12-4 and TRBJ2-1; tentative D call: TRBD2 (6 bases). The CDR3 has 15 residues. Trimming took 4 bases from V and 1 from J, leaving 11 bases between them. Here the CDR3 reads CASSWSSGSYNEQFF. In DNA form, the CDR3 reads TGTGCCAGCAGTTGGAGTAGCGGATCCTACAATGAGCAGTTCTTC.

The chain recombines TRBV7-4 with TRBJ2-3, with D uncertain. Per the germline V gene, CDR1 is SGHVT and CDR2 is SQSDAQ. The V gene lost 5 bases and the J gene lost 0 bases, with 12 bases spanning the gap. The CDR3 runs 15 residues. The CDR3, as DNA: TGTGCCAGCAGCCCACAGCGAGCTAGCACAGATACGCAGTATTTT. This sequence encodes CASSPQRASTDTQYF.

The chain combines TRBV10-3 with TRBJ1-1, with 7 bases matching TRBD1. The CDR3 runs 14 residues. Germline V gene data show CDR1 as ENHRY and CDR2 as SYGVKD. J was trimmed by 4 bases and V by 3 bases; bases with no gene match: 5. CDR3 DNA: TGTGCCATCAGTGAAAACAGGGGAGCCACTGAAGCTTTCTTT. This codes for CAISENRGATEAFF.

CDR3 in amino acids: CASSFKQAVTEAFF. The CDR3 DNA sequence: TGTGCCAGTTCTTTTAAGCAGGCGGTTACTGAAGCTTTCTTT. The chain is built from TRBV19 and TRBJ1-1; D call uncertain. The germline V gene has CDR1 LNHDA and CDR2 SQIVND (reference sequence). With 8 bases removed from V and 5 bases from J, the gap between germline ends came to 18 bases. There are 14 residues in the CDR3.

Only a few counts were recorded for this clonotype. The rearrangement links TRBV5-1 to TRBJ1-1; no clear D. This CDR3 is built from 14 residues. The germline gives CDR1 SGHRS, CDR2 YFSETQ. V was clipped by 4 bases and J by 0 bases, with 10 bases between them. The DNA of the CDR3 is TGCGCCAGCAGCCCACGTTCCCTGAACACTGAAGCTTTCTTT. Protein product: CASSPRSLNTEAFF.

The CDR3 loop is CASSLVRYGYTF. CDR3 sequence (DNA): TGTGCCAGCAGTTTAGTTCGGTATGGCTACACCTTC. The rearrangement links TRBV12-3 or TRBV12-4 to TRBJ1-2, with D uncertain. V was clipped by 1 base and J by 5 bases, with 5 bases between them. The CDR3 sequence is 12 residues long.

The chain couples TRBV6-6 to TRBJ2-7; D tentatively fits TRBD1 or TRBD2 (5 bases each). Germline loops: CDR1 MNHNY, CDR2 SVGAGI (reference sequence). The CDR3 is 15 residues long. V shed 6 bases and J shed 2 bases, with 17 bases lying between them. This chain's CDR3 is CASRRALGVPYEQYF. As DNA, the CDR3 is TGTGCCAGCAGGCGGGCTCTAGGGGTTCCCTACGAGCAGTACTTC.

The gene calls are TRBV29-1 and TRBJ2-5, with D unclear. This CDR3 has 15 amino acids. Germline CDR1 and CDR2: SQVTM and ANQGSEA. V dropped 6 bases and J dropped 1 base, with 18 bases sitting between them. CDR3 sequence (DNA): TGCAGCGTCGCCCCCCACGGCGTCGGCCAAGAGACCCAGTACTTC. The encoded protein is CSVAPHGVGQETQYF. Together with reference TRBV29-1 and TRBJ2-5, the CDR3 gives the full variable domain: SAVISQKPSRDICQRGTSLTIQCQVDSQVTMMFWYRQQPGQSLTLIATANQGSEATYESGFVIDKFPISRPNLTFSTLTVSNMSPEDSSIYLCSVAPHGVGQETQYFGPGTRLLVL.

The chain employs TRBV5-1 and TRBJ2-1; TRBD2 might be the D (6 bases). The CDR3 is 13 amino acids. The germline V gene has CDR1 SGHRS and CDR2 YFSETQ. V was trimmed by 4 bases and J by 10 bases, leaving 15 bases between them. CDR3 residues: CASSPDGAGEQFF. The CDR3, as DNA: TGCGCCAGCAGCCCCGATGGGGCGGGAGAGCAGTTCTTC.

The rearrangement joins TRBV28 to TRBJ1-1, with 12 nucleotides matching TRBD1. The trim removed 0 bases at V and 11 bases at J, leaving 7 bases unmatched. CDR3 length equals 15 residues. Germline V gene lookup returns CDR1 MDHEN and CDR2 SYDVKM. The CDR3 loop reads CASSLWGDRGREAFF. In DNA form, the CDR3 reads TGTGCCAGCAGTTTATGGGGGGACAGGGGGCGCGAGGCTTTCTTT.